This T cell receptor (beta chain) was captured in a study of T cell repertoires in cytomegalovirus infection. Whole-study context: Based on public TCR beta signatures, there were indications of CMV infection and of a matching HLA type. Findings of the study overall: HLA-C-restricted, CMV-specific TCR beta clonotypes were dominant ex vivo.

On this clonotype itself: Its antigen is undetermined.

Each CDR3 protein is one row after TCRdb ran MiXCR on the reads. The sample has 750,000 to 900,000 distinct CDR3 sequences, around 29% seen once. The CDR3 runs 16 residues. Germline V CDR1 and CDR2: MNHEY, SMNVEV (reference sequence). With 0 bases removed from V and 11 bases from J, the gap between germline ends came to 22 bases. The rearrangement joins TRBV27 to TRBJ1-2; D perhaps matches TRBD1 (5 bases). This material consisted of cultured CD8+ T cells from PBMCs, taken from culture after CMV antigen stimulation. The TCR originated in a human donor in good health (CMV status not recorded). Some clones in this sample may be carry-over from other donors' samples. In DNA, the CDR3 is TGTGCCAGCAGTTTATCATCAGGGCTCCCTCTATGGGGGTACACCTTC. Protein sequence: CASSLSSGLPLWGYTF.